At least ten counts were recorded for the clone carrying this T cell receptor beta chain. What it binds is unknown. With 10-nucleotide random UMIs, 5'RACE was used to make the cDNA. A single run covered 15-18 subjects with over 180 million TCR-beta sequences. TCRdb recomputed calls from the 5' RACE reads with MiXCR, one row per CDR3 protein. This sample has about 51,000 distinct CDR3 sequences, with 16% found just once. This sample is drawn from a study of neurological immune-mediated disorders. Study results and caveats: None of the CDR3 amino acid sequences found in expanded clones was shared across subjects. This suggests that the TCR-beta repertoires were private in all groups. Multiple sclerosis was found to have the least TCR clonal expansion, below healthy controls, and HTLV-1-associated myelopathy the most.

The germline V gene has CDR1 SSHAT and CDR2 FNYEAQ (reference sequence). CDR3 length equals 14 residues. Trimming cost V 4 bases and J 2 bases; bases outside gene matches: 2. This sequence was found in a man aged 60 to 69 in good health. Material for sequencing was PBMCs. V is TRBV7-7 and J is TRBJ2-5; 9 bases match TRBD1. The CDR3 DNA sequence: TGTGCCAGCAGCTCGGGACAGGGACAAGAGACCCAGTACTTC. Translating it yields CASSSGQGQETQYF.